This T cell receptor beta chain was profiled in a study of T-cell memory formation after mild COVID-19. The sample holds many counts of this clonotype. Antigen unknown. From 5'RACE with constant-segment primers came TCR alpha and TCR beta cDNA libraries that carried sample barcodes and UMIs. TCRdb re-derived calls from the 5' RACE reads in MiXCR, one entry per CDR3 protein. The table records 150,000 or so distinct CDR3 sequences, around a tenth of them present only once. Trimming pared 1 base from V and 5 bases from J, leaving 7 bases between. This CDR3 has 13 residues. Germline V CDR1 and CDR2: SGHVS, FNYEAQ. Study conclusions and caveats: Memory cells collected pre-infection included some clones that later responded, suggesting cross-reactive memory joined. The SARS-CoV-2 specificity of second-wave clones reaching peak at day 37 remained unverified.

Specimen: PBMCs or a T cell subset sorted from them (not recorded which). The TCR comes from a man aged 18 to 29 who had mild COVID-19 (a few samples of this study predate the infection). Cell type and time point are not known. The J gene is TRBJ2-3, the V gene TRBV7-6; no clear D. The CDR3 here is CASSLGRLDTQYF. The CDR3 DNA is TGTGCCAGCAGCTTAGGCCGTCTAGATACGCAGTATTTT.